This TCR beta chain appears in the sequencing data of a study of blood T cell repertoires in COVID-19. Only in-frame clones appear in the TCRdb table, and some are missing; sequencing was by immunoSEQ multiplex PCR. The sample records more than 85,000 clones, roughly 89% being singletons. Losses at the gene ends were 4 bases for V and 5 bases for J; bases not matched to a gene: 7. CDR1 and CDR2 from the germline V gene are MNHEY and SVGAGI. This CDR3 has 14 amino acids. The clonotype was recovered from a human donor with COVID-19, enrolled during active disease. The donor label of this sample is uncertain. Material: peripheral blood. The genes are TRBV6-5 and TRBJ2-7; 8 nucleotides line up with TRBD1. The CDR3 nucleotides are TGTGCCAGCAGTTCTCCGGACAGGGCCCACGAGCAGTACTTC. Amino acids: CASSSPDRAHEQYF.